This T cell receptor (beta chain) was sequenced during a study of blood T cell repertoires in COVID-19. In the study overall: There were acute and convalescent COVID-19 samples, and they came from the United States, Italy and Spain.

Sequenced by immunoSEQ multiplex PCR; TCRdb stores in-frame clones only, minus some. The sample consists of approximately 360,000 clones, 90% of them appearing once. Only one count was recorded for this clone. V shed 5 bases, J shed 4 bases, and the junction held 5 bases outside the gene matches. CDR3 length: 14 amino acids. In germline, CDR1 is SGHTA, CDR2 FQGNSA. The sequencing sample was made of peripheral blood. The chain employs TRBV7-2 and TRBJ1-5; 7 bases are a match to TRBD1. The TCR sequence derives from a man between 18 and 35 years old with active or convalescent COVID-19. The CDR3 reads CASSGTGENQPQHF. In nucleotides, the CDR3 is TGTGCCAGCAGCGGTACAGGGGAGAATCAGCCCCAGCATTTT. The full variable domain, completed using reference TRBV7-2 and TRBJ1-5, is GAGVSQSPSNKVTEKGKDVELRCDPISGHTALYWYRQSLGQGLEFLIYFQGNSAPDKSGLPSDRFSAERTGGSVSTLTIQRTQQEDSAVYLCASSGTGENQPQHFGDGTRLSIL.